A single sample gave rise to the 20 T cell receptor beta chains below, sequenced in a study of T cell changes during pregnancy in multiple sclerosis. Produced via immunoSEQ multiplex PCR; TCRdb's table is partial and in-frame only. The data contain approximately 69,000 clones, more than 80% of them singletons. Specimen: peripheral blood, collected in the second trimester of pregnancy. These receptors were collected from a female donor in good health, enrolled as a control in a pregnancy study.

The rearrangement links TRBV9 to TRBJ2-1, with a tentative D call TRBD2 (6 bases). The CDR3 totals 14 residues. Germline assignment: CDR1 SGDLS and CDR2 YYNGEE. The V and J ends lost 0 bases and 6 bases respectively, with 10 bases between them. The CDR3 is CASSVEISGNEQFF. In DNA form, the CDR3 reads TGTGCCAGCAGCGTAGAGATTAGCGGCAATGAGCAGTTCTTC.

The chain's CDR3 is CASSLGQGLGQYF. The DNA of the CDR3 is TGTGCCAGCAGCTTAGGGCAGGGACTGGGGCAGTACTTC. The chain employs TRBV7-6 and TRBJ2-7, with D possibly TRBD2 on 6 matching bases. Germline lookup yields CDR1 SGHVS and CDR2 FNYEAQ. The length of the CDR3 is 13 residues. Between the trimmed V and J ends, which lost 1 base and 9 bases, there was a span of 13 bases. Full variable domain (outside the CDR3, taken from reference TRBV7-6 and TRBJ2-7): GAGVSQSPRYKVTKRGQDVALRCDPISGHVSLYWYRQALGQGPEFLTYFNYEAQQDKSGLPNDRFSAERPEGSISTLTIQRTEQRDSAMYRCASSLGQGLGQYFGPGTRLTVT.

This clone was counted a few times. The chain has TRBV21-1 and TRBJ1-1; the table names TRBD1, a call not compared with the DNA. TRBV21-1 is a recognized pseudogene. The CDR3 contains 9 residues. The CDR3 DNA reads TGTGCCGGGACAGTTGAAGCTTTCTTT. It specifies CAGTVEAFF.

The chain couples TRBV4-3 to TRBJ2-3; weak D call: TRBD1 (5 bases). This CDR3 contains 15 residues. Germline V gives CDR1 LGHNA, CDR2 YSLEER. The ends were cut back, 5 bases at V and 0 bases at J, with 12 bases in the middle. The CDR3: CASSKQESSTDTQYF. In nucleotides, the CDR3 is TGCGCCAGCAGCAAACAGGAATCTAGCACAGATACGCAGTATTTT.

This chain uses TRBV2 with TRBJ2-7, with a weak D call TRBD1 (6 bases). CDR3 length: 13 residues. V lost 7 bases and J 2 bases, leaving 12 bases between the germline ends. Germline V gives CDR1 SNHLY, CDR2 FYNNEI. CDR3 amino acids: CASNKNRAYEQYF. Here the CDR3 DNA reads TGTGCCAGCAATAAGAACAGGGCCTACGAGCAGTACTTC.

The V call is TRBV30, the J call TRBJ2-6, with unresolved D. CDR1 is GTSNPN and CDR2 is SVGIG in the germline V gene (reference sequence). V was cut by 0 bases and J by 3 bases, with 9 bases left in between. This CDR3 is 15 amino acids long. In DNA, the CDR3 is TGTGCCTGGAGTGTCGGGTCCTTTGGGGCCAACGTCCTGACTTTC. Translation: CAWSVGSFGANVLTF.

The chain uses TRBV5-1 and TRBJ1-5; 7 bases are a match to TRBD1. V shed 0 bases, J shed 6 bases, and the junction held 3 bases outside the gene matches. Germline V lookup: CDR1 SGHRS, CDR2 YFSETQ. The CDR3 sequence is 14 residues long. The CDR3 nucleotides are TGCGCCAGCAGCTTGGGGCAGGGGGGTCAGCCCCAGCATTTT. Amino acid sequence: CASSLGQGGQPQHF.

Here the CDR3 reads CASSLGTGDEQFF. In nucleotides, the CDR3 is TGTGCCAGCAGCCTCGGGACAGGGGATGAGCAGTTCTTC. The chain employs TRBV9 and TRBJ2-1; 10 bases fit TRBD1. Germline assignment: CDR1 SGDLS and CDR2 YYNGEE. CDR3 length equals 13 residues. The ends lost 4 bases at V and 8 bases at J; junction bases unmatched: 3. Full variable domain (outside the CDR3, taken from reference TRBV9 and TRBJ2-1): DSGVTQTPKHLITATGQRVTLRCSPRSGDLSVYWYQQSLDQGLQFLIQYYNGEERAKGNILERFSAQQFPDLHSELNLSSLELGDSALYFCASSLGTGDEQFFGPGTRLTVL.

This sequence joins TRBV30 and TRBJ1-5, with TRBD1 matching over 9 bases. This CDR3 contains 16 residues. Germline V CDR1 and CDR2: GTSNPN, SVGIG (reference sequence). V shed 0 bases, J shed 1 base, and the junction held 4 bases outside the gene matches. Here the CDR3 reads CAWSVSGTGSNQPQHF. CDR3 in DNA: TGTGCCTGGAGTGTATCTGGGACAGGGAGCAATCAGCCCCAGCATTTT.

V is TRBV18 and J is TRBJ2-7, with 7 bases matching TRBD1. The trim removed 4 bases at V and 3 bases at J, leaving 3 bases unmatched. In germline, CDR1 is KGHSH, CDR2 LQKENI. The CDR3 covers 13 residues. The CDR3 sequence: CASSLGQFYEQYF. DNA for the CDR3: TGTGCCAGCTCACTGGGACAGTTCTACGAGCAGTACTTC.

The chain uses TRBV7-2 and TRBJ1-5, with a tentative D call TRBD1 (6 bases). CDR1 SGHTA and CDR2 FQGNSA come from the germline V gene. The CDR3 sequence is 14 residues long. Trimming took 1 base from V and 7 from J, leaving 11 bases between them. CDR3 protein: CASSLVQGRQPQHF. The CDR3 DNA is TGTGCCAGCAGCTTAGTACAGGGTCGGCAGCCCCAGCATTTT.

The chain employs TRBV19 and TRBJ1-1, with a weak D call TRBD1 (5 bases). Germline CDR1 is LNHDA and CDR2 is SQIVND (reference sequence). There are 14 residues in the CDR3. The V gene lost 3 bases and the J gene lost 0 bases, with 8 bases spanning the gap. The CDR3 sequence: CASSIGGVNTEAFF. For the CDR3, the DNA is TGTGCCAGTAGTATTGGGGGGGTGAACACTGAAGCTTTCTTT.

The chain couples TRBV7-2 to TRBJ1-2; tentative D call: TRBD1 (5 bases). The V and J ends lost 4 bases and 4 bases respectively, with 10 bases between them. The CDR3 has 13 amino acids. Germline values: CDR1 SGHTA, CDR2 FQGNSA. CDR3 residues: CASSSREGYGYTF. For the CDR3, the DNA is TGTGCCAGCAGCTCCAGGGAGGGCTATGGCTACACCTTC.

This clone showed up just once. This CDR3 reads CASLDSFSYEQYF. The CDR3 region has the DNA TGTGCCAGCCTGGACAGCTTCTCCTACGAGCAGTACTTC. The chain is built from TRBV6-1 and TRBJ2-7; D perhaps matches TRBD1 (6 bases). The V end lost 8 bases, the J end lost 0 bases, and 11 bases lay between the germline ends. Germline lookup yields CDR1 MNHNS and CDR2 SASEGT. This CDR3 has 13 residues.

V gene TRBV27 combines with J gene TRBJ2-2, with D tentatively TRBD2 (5 bases). Looked up from germline, CDR1 is MNHEY and CDR2 is SMNVEV (reference sequence). This CDR3 region has 12 residues. V was clipped by 3 bases and J by 7 bases, with 6 bases between them. In DNA form, the CDR3 reads TGTGCCAGCAGTTTTGGGAGCGGGGAGCTGTTTTTT. The encoded protein is CASSFGSGELFF.

The chain links TRBV15 to TRBJ1-5; maybe TRBD1 (6 bases). Trimming took 4 bases from V and 5 from J, leaving 15 bases between them. This CDR3 spans 15 amino acids. Looked up from germline, CDR1 is LNHNV and CDR2 is YYDKDF (reference sequence). The CDR3 sequence: CATSNGQLDYQPQHF. The CDR3 nucleotides are TGTGCCACCAGCAATGGACAGCTAGATTATCAGCCCCAGCATTTT. The full variable domain, completed using reference TRBV15 and TRBJ1-5, is DAMVIQNPRYQVTQFGKPVTLSCSQTLNHNVMYWYQQKSSQAPKLLFHYYDKDFNNEADTPDNFQSRRPNTSFCFLDIRSPGLGDTAMYLCATSNGQLDYQPQHFGDGTRLSIL.

This sequence joins TRBV30 and TRBJ2-1; D is ambiguous. The CDR3 loop spans 15 amino acids. CDR1 is GTSNPN, CDR2 SVGIG, per germline (reference sequence). Trimming took 0 bases from V and 5 from J, leaving 14 bases between them. CDR3 amino acids: CAWSVRVTVNNEQFF. The CDR3 DNA follows: TGTGCCTGGAGTGTTAGAGTCACCGTCAACAATGAGCAGTTCTTC.

The chain employs TRBV7-2 and TRBJ2-5; D possibly corresponds to TRBD2 (5 bases). This CDR3 comprises 13 residues. Germline V CDR1 and CDR2: SGHTA, FQGNSA. Trimming left V 5 bases short and J 5 bases short, with 12 bases between. Here the CDR3 DNA reads TGTGCCAGCAGCGGGCTAGCATGGGAGACCCAGTACTTC. Protein product: CASSGLAWETQYF.

V is TRBV14 and J is TRBJ1-2; 7 positions match TRBD1. J gave up 6 bases and V 0 bases, and 7 bases lay outside the gene matches. Germline lookup yields CDR1 SGHDN and CDR2 FVKESK. This CDR3 has 15 residues. Here the CDR3 DNA reads TGTGCCAGCAGCCAAGATCTCGGGACAGAGAATGGCTACACCTTC. It is translated as CASSQDLGTENGYTF.

The chain is built from TRBV7-2 and TRBJ2-2; D unresolved. This CDR3 is 12 amino acids long. V was cut by 5 bases and J by 7 bases, with 8 bases left in between. The germline V gene encodes CDR1 SGHTA and CDR2 FQGNSA. The CDR3 nucleotides are TGTGCCAGCAGCCGACAAAGCGGGGAGCTGTTTTTT. This translates into CASSRQSGELFF.